The 10 T cell receptor beta chains below all came from one sample that was sequenced in a study of cytomegalovirus exposure and HLA in healthy donors. The PCR contained 60 Vbeta and 13 Jbeta primers. Data came from immunoSEQ multiplex PCR; TCRdb stores just in-frame clones and leaves some out. The repertoire holds fewer than 200,000 clones, with around 80% as singletons. The sequenced sample was PBMCs. The receptors here all came from a man aged 35 to 55 in good health and CMV-seronegative.

This clone was picked up a small number of times. The genes are TRBV29-1 and TRBJ1-5; a possible D gene is TRBD1 (5 bases). Deletions cut 4 bases from V and 3 bases from J, with 16 bases between. In germline, CDR1 is SQVTM, CDR2 ANQGSEA. CDR3 size: 15 residues. This CDR3 is CSVVVAGNTNQPQHF. The DNA for the CDR3 is TGCAGCGTTGTGGTGGCAGGGAATACCAATCAGCCCCAGCATTTT.

This clone was counted between two and nine times. The J gene is TRBJ1-3, the V gene TRBV5-1; D ambiguous. From germline, CDR1 is SGHRS and CDR2 YFSETQ. Trimming left V 0 bases short and J 2 bases short, with 9 bases between. The CDR3 is made up of 15 amino acids. CDR3 nucleotides: TGCGCCAGCAGCTTGGGGCAGAACGCTGGAAACACCATATATTTT. It specifies CASSLGQNAGNTIYF. Drawing the rest from reference TRBV5-1 and TRBJ1-3, the complete variable domain is KAGVTQTPRYLIKTRGQQVTLSCSPISGHRSVSWYQQTPGQGLQFLFEYFSETQRNKGNFPGRFSGRQFSNSRSEMNVSTLELGDSALYLCASSLGQNAGNTIYFGEGSWLTVV.

This chain connects TRBV9 to TRBJ2-2, with 7 bases identical to TRBD1. The trim removed 5 bases at V and 3 bases at J, leaving 7 bases unmatched. This CDR3 region has 15 residues. Germline CDR1 and CDR2: SGDLS and YYNGEE. The CDR3 region has the DNA TGTGCCAGCAGACCCTACGGGACAGACACCGGGGAGCTGTTTTTT. Amino acids: CASRPYGTDTGELFF.

The chain joins TRBV20-1 to TRBJ1-2; 7 nucleotides align to TRBD1. This CDR3 has 11 amino acids. Per the germline V gene, CDR1 is DFQATT and CDR2 is SNEGSKA (reference sequence). Unmatched junction bases numbered 5, after V lost 5 bases and J lost 8 bases. The CDR3 spells CSAGTAWGYTF. Here the CDR3 DNA reads TGCAGTGCTGGGACAGCCTGGGGCTACACCTTC.

This rearrangement joins TRBV5-1 to TRBJ2-5; D is possibly TRBD1 (5 bases). CDR1 and CDR2 from the germline V gene are SGHRS and YFSETQ. The CDR3 sequence is 16 residues long. The germline V and J ends were trimmed by 4 bases and 4 bases, with 20 bases remaining between them. DNA of the CDR3: TGCGCCAGCAGCCTGGGTTTAGTGGGGCGGCGAGAGACCCAGTACTTC. Amino acids: CASSLGLVGRRETQYF.

V usage is TRBV19 and J usage is TRBJ1-5; D is possibly TRBD1 (6 bases). The CDR3 sequence is 13 residues long. Between the trimmed V and J ends, which lost 4 bases and 5 bases, there was a span of 9 bases. CDR1 is LNHDA, CDR2 SQIVND, per germline (reference sequence). CDR3 protein: CASSKSGDQPQHF. The DNA of the CDR3 is TGTGCCAGTAGTAAGTCAGGGGATCAGCCCCAGCATTTT. The full variable domain, its missing parts supplied by reference TRBV19 and TRBJ1-5, is DGGITQSPKYLFRKEGQNVTLSCEQNLNHDAMYWYRQDPGQGLRLIYYSQIVNDFQKGDIAEGYSVSREKKESFPLTVTSAQKNPTAFYLCASSKSGDQPQHFGDGTRLSIL.

This CDR3 is CASRPGTGGPYEQYF. For the CDR3, the DNA is TGTGCCAGTAGACCCGGGACAGGGGGTCCCTACGAGCAGTACTTC. The chain employs TRBV19 and TRBJ2-7; TRBD1 agrees at 11 bases. Looked up from germline, CDR1 is LNHDA and CDR2 is SQIVND (reference sequence). The CDR3 sequence is 15 residues long. With V trimmed by 6 bases and J by 2 bases, 6 bases remained unmatched.

The chain employs TRBV6-1 and TRBJ2-5; D is perhaps TRBD2 (6 bases). The CDR3 spans 15 residues. Germline V CDR1 and CDR2: MNHNS, SASEGT. With 0 bases removed from V and 5 bases from J, the gap between germline ends came to 13 bases. The CDR3 nucleotides read TGTGCCAGCAGTGAAGCGTTGAGCGCGGGGGAGACCCAGTACTTC. Translation gives CASSEALSAGETQYF.

V gene TRBV6-5 combines with J gene TRBJ2-5; 14 nucleotides align to TRBD2. Germline CDR1 is MNHEY and CDR2 is SVGAGI. This CDR3 has 15 residues. V lost 5 bases to trimming and J lost 3 bases; unmatched junction nucleotides: 2. The CDR3 here is CASSPGLAGEETQYF. The CDR3 coding sequence is TGTGCCAGCAGTCCGGGACTAGCGGGGGAAGAGACCCAGTACTTC.

The chain employs TRBV10-3 and TRBJ2-1; 9 bases align to TRBD2. CDR1 and CDR2 from the germline V gene are ENHRY and SYGVKD. V lost 4 bases, J lost 0 bases, and 7 bases stayed unmatched. CDR3 length equals 17 residues. CDR3 nucleotide sequence: TGTGCCATCAGTGTTGGCGGGGGGGTAAGCTCCTACAATGAGCAGTTCTTC. Amino acid sequence: CAISVGGGVSSYNEQFF.